The rows below give T cell receptor beta chains drawn from one sample of a study of blood T cells in healthy people across ages. Each CDR3 protein is one row after TCRdb ran MiXCR on the 5' RACE reads. Of 800,000 or so distinct CDR3 sequences listed, 25% are singletons. The data also belong to a second study, concerning T cells of mothers and their children.

Sequences were obtained from blood. The source of these receptors is a boy between 10 and 17 years old in good health. The CDR3 runs from the conserved cysteine through the conserved F or W. The order of the fields is clone size, J gene, V gene, D gene, CDR3 protein, CDR3 DNA. The D gene is left open where the match is weak. Where a row states a size, it is once, few, many or the class of an expanded clone; other rows omit it.

clone_size: NA
j_call: TRBJ2-7
v_call: TRBV4-3
d_call: TRBD2
cdr3_aa: CASSQGGGLGSYEQYF
cdr3_nt: TGCGCCAGCAGCCAAGGGGGGGGACTAGGGTCCTACGAGCAGTACTTC

clone_size: NA
j_call: TRBJ1-4
v_call: TRBV24-1
d_call: NA
cdr3_aa: CATSGLEEKLFF
cdr3_nt: TGTGCCACCAGTGGGCTGGAGGAAAAACTGTTTTTT

clone_size: few
j_call: TRBJ2-1
v_call: TRBV4-1
d_call: TRBD2
cdr3_aa: CASSLTSGTVDEQFF
cdr3_nt: TGCGCCAGCAGCCTCACTAGCGGGACCGTCGATGAGCAGTTCTTC

clone_size: NA
j_call: TRBJ1-4
v_call: TRBV30
d_call: NA
cdr3_aa: CAWSEGGNEKLFF
cdr3_nt: TGTGCCTGGAGTGAAGGGGGTAATGAAAAACTGTTTTTT

clone_size: NA
j_call: TRBJ2-7
v_call: TRBV27
d_call: NA
cdr3_aa: CASSIGVEQYF
cdr3_nt: TGTGCCAGCAGTATTGGTGTCGAGCAGTACTTC

clone_size: NA
j_call: TRBJ2-1
v_call: TRBV11-1
d_call: TRBD2
cdr3_aa: CASSHSGRVINEQFF
cdr3_nt: TGTGCCAGCAGCCACAGCGGGAGGGTAATAAATGAGCAGTTCTTC

clone_size: NA
j_call: TRBJ1-5
v_call: TRBV9
d_call: NA
cdr3_aa: CASSGRIDQPQHF
cdr3_nt: TGTGCCAGCAGCGGGAGGATAGATCAGCCCCAGCATTTT

clone_size: few
j_call: TRBJ2-4
v_call: TRBV20-1
d_call: TRBD2
cdr3_aa: CSVPSGTSVANIQYF
cdr3_nt: TGCAGTGTTCCCTCTGGGACTAGCGTGGCGAACATTCAGTACTTC

clone_size: NA
j_call: TRBJ2-5
v_call: TRBV28
d_call: TRBD2
cdr3_aa: CASSFLGLAGGEETQYF
cdr3_nt: TGTGCCAGCAGTTTCTTGGGACTAGCGGGAGGGGAAGAGACCCAGTACTTC

clone_size: NA
j_call: TRBJ2-5
v_call: TRBV7-2
d_call: NA
cdr3_aa: CASSNPGDRAQETQYF
cdr3_nt: TGTGCCAGCAGCAACCCGGGGGACAGAGCCCAAGAGACCCAGTACTTC

clone_size: NA
j_call: TRBJ2-7
v_call: TRBV5-1
d_call: TRBD1
cdr3_aa: CASSLVARRDRAYEQYF
cdr3_nt: TGCGCCAGCAGCTTGGTGGCGCGGCGGGACAGGGCTTACGAGCAGTACTTC

clone_size: few
j_call: TRBJ1-5
v_call: TRBV3-1
d_call: NA
cdr3_aa: CASSQAGYSNQPQHF
cdr3_nt: TGTGCCAGCAGCCAAGCAGGGTATAGCAATCAGCCCCAGCATTTT

clone_size: few
j_call: TRBJ1-2
v_call: TRBV4-3
d_call: NA
cdr3_aa: CASSQGLWGALESGYTF
cdr3_nt: TGCGCCAGCAGCCAAGGTTTATGGGGCGCGTTGGAAAGTGGCTACACCTTC

clone_size: NA
j_call: TRBJ2-4
v_call: TRBV12-3/TRBV12-4
d_call: NA
cdr3_aa: CASSPRTGGLAKNIQYF
cdr3_nt: TGTGCCAGCAGCCCCCGGACGGGGGGCCTGGCCAAAAACATTCAGTACTTC

clone_size: few
j_call: TRBJ2-1
v_call: TRBV28
d_call: TRBD2
cdr3_aa: CASSSPLPSGGYYNEQFF
cdr3_nt: TGTGCCAGCAGTTCTCCTCTACCGAGCGGGGGGTACTACAATGAGCAGTTCTTC

clone_size: few
j_call: TRBJ2-5
v_call: TRBV4-3
d_call: NA
cdr3_aa: CASSLTRRQQETQYF
cdr3_nt: TGCGCCAGCAGCCTTACGCGGAGGCAACAAGAGACCCAGTACTTC

clone_size: few
j_call: TRBJ2-1
v_call: TRBV3-1
d_call: NA
cdr3_aa: CASSQDTRNEQFF
cdr3_nt: TGTGCCAGCAGCCAAGATACGCGTAATGAGCAGTTCTTC

clone_size: NA
j_call: TRBJ2-7
v_call: TRBV9
d_call: NA
cdr3_aa: CASSVASSLTHEQYF
cdr3_nt: TGTGCCAGCAGCGTAGCTTCCTCACTGACCCACGAGCAGTACTTC

clone_size: once
j_call: TRBJ1-2
v_call: TRBV29-1
d_call: NA
cdr3_aa: CSVDSGYTF
cdr3_nt: TGCAGCGTTGACAGCGGCTACACCTTC

clone_size: few
j_call: TRBJ1-5
v_call: TRBV7-2
d_call: NA
cdr3_aa: CASSFSGVNQPQHF
cdr3_nt: TGTGCCAGCAGCTTCAGTGGGGTGAATCAGCCCCAGCATTTT

clone_size: NA
j_call: TRBJ1-1
v_call: TRBV29-1
d_call: NA
cdr3_aa: CSALDGTNTEAFF
cdr3_nt: TGCAGCGCTTTGGACGGGACCAACACTGAAGCTTTCTTT

clone_size: few
j_call: TRBJ2-5
v_call: TRBV10-3
d_call: NA
cdr3_aa: CAIRGDGQETQYF
cdr3_nt: TGTGCCATCAGGGGGGACGGCCAAGAGACCCAGTACTTC

clone_size: NA
j_call: TRBJ2-4
v_call: TRBV29-1
d_call: NA
cdr3_aa: CSVARQGGNIQYF
cdr3_nt: TGCAGCGTTGCCCGGCAGGGGGGGAACATTCAGTACTTC

clone_size: NA
j_call: TRBJ2-1
v_call: TRBV11-2
d_call: NA
cdr3_aa: CASSLSRTPYNEQFF
cdr3_nt: TGTGCCAGCAGCTTATCAAGGACACCTTACAATGAGCAGTTCTTC

clone_size: few
j_call: TRBJ2-1
v_call: TRBV9
d_call: NA
cdr3_aa: CASSVEYNEQFF
cdr3_nt: TGTGCCAGCAGCGTAGAGTACAATGAGCAGTTCTTC

clone_size: NA
j_call: TRBJ2-5
v_call: TRBV2
d_call: NA
cdr3_aa: CASSESADYRETQYF
cdr3_nt: TGTGCCAGCAGCGAATCGGCAGACTATAGGGAGACCCAGTACTTC

clone_size: once
j_call: TRBJ1-1
v_call: TRBV6-1
d_call: TRBD1
cdr3_aa: CASSERERAGGTEAFF
cdr3_nt: TGTGCCAGCAGTGAAAGGGAACGAGCAGGGGGCACTGAAGCTTTCTTT

clone_size: NA
j_call: TRBJ1-4
v_call: TRBV7-9
d_call: NA
cdr3_aa: CASSPRFDEKLFF
cdr3_nt: TGTGCCAGCAGCCCCCGGTTCGATGAAAAACTGTTTTTT

clone_size: NA
j_call: TRBJ2-5
v_call: TRBV12-3/TRBV12-4
d_call: TRBD2
cdr3_aa: CASRGRGLAETQYF
cdr3_nt: TGTGCCAGCAGGGGACGGGGACTAGCGGAGACCCAGTACTTC

clone_size: NA
j_call: TRBJ1-1
v_call: TRBV5-1
d_call: NA
cdr3_aa: CASSWDWNTEAFF
cdr3_nt: TGCGCCAGCAGCTGGGACTGGAACACTGAAGCTTTCTTT

clone_size: few
j_call: TRBJ2-7
v_call: TRBV7-2
d_call: NA
cdr3_aa: CASSLGRTSNYEQYF
cdr3_nt: TGTGCCAGCAGCTTAGGCCGGACCTCTAACTACGAGCAGTACTTC

clone_size: NA
j_call: TRBJ2-5
v_call: TRBV4-1
d_call: TRBD1
cdr3_aa: CASSQDWDSIQETQYF
cdr3_nt: TGCGCCAGCAGCCAAGATTGGGACAGCATCCAAGAGACCCAGTACTTC

clone_size: few
j_call: TRBJ2-7
v_call: TRBV27
d_call: TRBD2
cdr3_aa: CARAGRKTAAYEQYF
cdr3_nt: TGTGCCAGAGCGGGGCGAAAAACGGCTGCCTACGAGCAGTACTTC

clone_size: NA
j_call: TRBJ2-2
v_call: TRBV12-3/TRBV12-4
d_call: NA
cdr3_aa: CASLDRNTGELFF
cdr3_nt: TGTGCCAGCTTAGACCGCAACACCGGGGAGCTGTTTTTT

clone_size: few
j_call: TRBJ2-6
v_call: TRBV7-3
d_call: NA
cdr3_aa: CASSNGGSGANVLTF
cdr3_nt: TGTGCCAGCAGCAACGGGGGTTCTGGGGCCAACGTCCTGACTTTC

clone_size: NA
j_call: TRBJ2-7
v_call: TRBV4-2
d_call: NA
cdr3_aa: CASSQDGGYVF
cdr3_nt: TGTGCCAGCAGCCAAGATGGGGGGTATGTCTTC